This TCR beta chain was identified in a study of Graves' ophthalmopathy and Graves' hyperthyroidism. General observations from the study: Ophthalmopathy and stable hyperthyroidism were discriminated by a 13-signature model, with 85% to 90% sensitivity and 65% to 83% specificity. With a specificity of about 73% and a sensitivity of 70% to 71%, the model predicted ophthalmopathy progression.

V lost 0 bases to trimming and J lost 1 base, with 12 bases between them. Germline lookup yields CDR1 DFQATT and CDR2 SNEGSKA (reference sequence). The CDR3 runs to 15 residues. RNA transcripts yielded amplified TCR beta CDR3 regions. The authors performed first-round RT-PCR with HTBI primers and then a second-round multiplex PCR. TCRdb fed the multiplex PCR reads into MiXCR, producing one record per CDR3 protein. Of some 350,000 distinct CDR3 sequences in the sample, about 18% were seen once. As regards this clonotype: What it binds is unknown.

Among the exclusions were patients with other autoimmune diseases, uncontrolled infections, pregnancy or lactation. The TCR was taken from an adult woman with stable Graves' hyperthyroidism. Input material: peripheral blood. The rearrangement links TRBV20-1 to TRBJ2-5; D perhaps matches TRBD1 (6 bases). In DNA, the CDR3 is TGCAGTGCTAGAGATTTTACGGACAGCCAAGAGACCCAGTACTTC. The encoded protein is CSARDFTDSQETQYF.